The present T cell receptor beta chain was sequenced within a study of technical replicates of blood from several donors. This CDR3 is 15 amino acids long. Trimming removed 2 bases from V and 4 bases from J, with 9 bases in between. Germline V lookup: CDR1 LGHNA, CDR2 YNFKEQ. Generated by immunoSEQ multiplex PCR, the TCRdb table keeps only in-frame clones and is missing some. The data show about 56,000 clones, 85% to 95% seen once. The TCR comes from a human donor in good health. Some clones in this sample may be carry-over from other donors' samples. V usage is TRBV4-2 and J usage is TRBJ1-6; D gene uncertain. Source material: PBMCs. CDR3 protein: CASSQFQRYNSPLHF. CDR3 in DNA: TGTGCCAGCAGCCAATTCCAGAGGTATAATTCACCCCTCCACTTT.